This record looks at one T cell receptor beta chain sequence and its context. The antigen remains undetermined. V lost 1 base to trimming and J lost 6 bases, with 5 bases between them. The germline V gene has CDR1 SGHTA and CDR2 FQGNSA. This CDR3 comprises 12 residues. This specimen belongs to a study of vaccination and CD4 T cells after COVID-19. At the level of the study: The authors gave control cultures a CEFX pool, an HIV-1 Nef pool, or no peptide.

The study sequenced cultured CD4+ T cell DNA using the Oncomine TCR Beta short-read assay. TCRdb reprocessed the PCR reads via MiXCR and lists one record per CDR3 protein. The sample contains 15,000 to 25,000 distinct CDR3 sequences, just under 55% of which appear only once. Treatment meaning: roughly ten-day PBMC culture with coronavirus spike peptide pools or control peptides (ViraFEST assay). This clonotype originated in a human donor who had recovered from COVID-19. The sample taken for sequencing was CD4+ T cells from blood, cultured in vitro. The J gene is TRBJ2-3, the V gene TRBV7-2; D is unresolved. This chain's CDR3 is CASSLGVDTQYF. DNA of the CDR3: TGTGCCAGCAGCTTAGGGGTGGATACGCAGTATTTT.